These 23 T cell receptor beta chains originate from one sample sequenced in a study of T cell repertoires in ileal Crohn's disease. The assay was immunoSEQ multiplex PCR, and TCRdb's table has in-frame clones only and misses some. The table records about 15,000 clones, roughly three quarters of them present only once. Input material: ileal tissue. The origin of the receptors is an adult with Crohn's disease.

The chain has TRBV5-1 and TRBJ1-2; no firm D call. The CDR3 sequence is 12 residues long. CDR1 and CDR2 from the germline V gene are SGHRS and YFSETQ. V was trimmed by 0 bases and J by 6 bases, leaving 6 bases between them. CDR3 protein: CASSLDGNGYTF. In DNA, the CDR3 is TGCGCCAGCAGCTTGGACGGGAATGGCTACACCTTC.

In its sample, this clone was seen once. This chain joins TRBV7-6 and TRBJ2-1; 8 bases match TRBD2. The CDR3 loop spans 14 amino acids. The germline V gene encodes CDR1 SGHVS and CDR2 FNYEAQ. V gave up 3 bases and J gave up 8 bases; unmatched junction bases: 6. In DNA form, the CDR3 reads TGTGCCAGCAGCTTCTCGCGGGGGGACGATGAGCAGTTCTTC. This gives the protein CASSFSRGDDEQFF. The full variable domain, completed using reference TRBV7-6 and TRBJ2-1, is GAGVSQSPRYKVTKRGQDVALRCDPISGHVSLYWYRQALGQGPEFLTYFNYEAQQDKSGLPNDRFSAERPEGSISTLTIQRTEQRDSAMYRCASSFSRGDDEQFFGPGTRLTVL.

The chain recombines TRBV6-6 with TRBJ2-7, with D possibly TRBD1 on 6 matching bases. The CDR3 is 13 residues long. Germline CDR1 and CDR2: MNHNY and SVGAGI (reference sequence). V lost 8 bases and J 2 bases, leaving 13 bases between the germline ends. CDR3 nucleotide sequence: TGTGCCAGCTGCAGGGGAACCACCTACGAGCAGTACTTC. Its protein product is CASCRGTTYEQYF.

The sample holds a few counts of this clone. The chain recombines TRBV30 with TRBJ1-2; the match to TRBD1 covers 7 bases. V was pared by 0 bases and J by 4 bases, with 8 bases of the junction left unmatched. Per germline, CDR1 GTSNPN and CDR2 SVGIG (reference sequence). The length of the CDR3 is 15 residues. CDR3 protein: CAWSVTQGFIYGYTF. CDR3 nucleotides: TGTGCCTGGAGTGTCACACAGGGGTTTATCTATGGCTACACCTTC.

The chain's CDR3 is CATSRDEGVLRGETQYF. The CDR3 nucleotides read TGTGCCACCAGCAGAGATGAGGGGGTTCTGAGGGGAGAGACCCAGTACTTC. J is TRBJ2-5 and V is TRBV15, with D possibly matching TRBD1 (6 bases). This CDR3 contains 17 residues. Per the germline V gene, CDR1 is LNHNV and CDR2 is YYDKDF (reference sequence). V was clipped by 0 bases and J by 4 bases, with 18 bases between them.

The rearrangement joins TRBV5-1 to TRBJ2-5; 9 bases line up with TRBD2. V lost 3 bases to trimming and J lost 1 base; unmatched junction nucleotides: 4. Germline loops: CDR1 SGHRS, CDR2 YFSETQ. The CDR3 has 15 residues. The CDR3 sequence is CASSWSSGAQETQYF. The CDR3 DNA sequence: TGCGCCAGCAGCTGGTCTAGCGGGGCCCAAGAGACCCAGTACTTC.

The chain uses TRBV7-2 and TRBJ1-3; D remains ambiguous. Germline-derived CDR1 and CDR2 are SGHTA and FQGNSA. This CDR3 region has 14 residues. V lost 1 base and J 2 bases, leaving 6 bases between the germline ends. The DNA of the CDR3 is TGTGCCAGCAGCTTAGTCAGTACTGGAAACACCATATATTTT. Translated, it gives CASSLVSTGNTIYF.

The rearrangement links TRBV4-2 to TRBJ2-7, with D possibly matching TRBD1 (5 bases). CDR1 LGHNA and CDR2 YNFKEQ come from the germline V gene. The CDR3 covers 13 residues. V lost 2 bases and J 12 bases, leaving 17 bases between the germline ends. CDR3: CASSQTPTARRYF. For the CDR3, the DNA is TGTGCCAGCAGCCAAACCCCGACAGCCCGTCGGTACTTC.

The V and J genes are TRBV6-1 and TRBJ1-5; possible D gene TRBD1, 5 bases. The CDR3 covers 18 residues. CDR1 MNHNS and CDR2 SASEGT come from the germline V gene. V shed 2 bases and J shed 2 bases, with 19 bases lying between them. The DNA of the CDR3 is TGTGCCAGCAGTGAACCAAATTACTCGACAGCTTGCAATCAGCCCCAGCATTTT. This encodes CASSEPNYSTACNQPQHF.

The V and J genes are TRBV7-2 and TRBJ2-7, with D possibly being TRBD1 (6 bases). The length of the CDR3 is 16 residues. CDR1 SGHTA and CDR2 FQGNSA come from the germline V gene. V was cut by 1 base and J by 2 bases, with 15 bases left in between. The CDR3 loop is CASSLGGHQTAYEQYF. CDR3 coding DNA: TGTGCCAGCAGCTTAGGGGGGCACCAAACCGCCTACGAGCAGTACTTC.

This sequence joins TRBV25-1 and TRBJ1-2; TRBD1 is a possible D gene (5 bases). Germline V gene sequence: CDR1 MGHDK, CDR2 SYGVNS. CDR3 length equals 17 residues. V gave up 0 bases and J gave up 1 base, with 15 bases separating them. The CDR3 reads CASSEYDSPFLNYGYTF. The CDR3, as DNA: TGTGCCAGCAGTGAATATGACAGCCCATTCCTTAACTATGGCTACACCTTC.

The CDR3 DNA reads as TGTGCCAGCAGGTCCCCCGGGGGGGGAAGCGAGCAGTACTTC. Amino acids: CASRSPGGGSEQYF. The rearrangement uses TRBV25-1 and TRBJ2-7; TRBD2 agrees at 8 bases. Germline CDR1 MGHDK, CDR2 SYGVNS. There are 14 residues in the CDR3. The V gene end was trimmed by 6 bases and the J gene end by 6 bases; junction bases not matched to a gene: 10.

CDR3: CATSNLGGDYGYTF. CDR3 nucleotides: TGTGCCACCAGCAACCTTGGCGGGGACTATGGCTACACCTTC. V usage is TRBV15 and J usage is TRBJ1-2, with unresolved D. The CDR3 sequence is 14 residues long. With 4 bases removed from V and 3 bases from J, the gap between germline ends came to 12 bases. CDR1 and CDR2 (germline): LNHNV, YYDKDF (reference sequence).

The gene calls are TRBV5-1 and TRBJ2-7; tentatively, D is TRBD1 (6 bases). This CDR3 has 14 residues. V was shortened by 4 bases and J by 0 bases, with 11 bases between the two germline ends. Looked up from germline, CDR1 is SGHRS and CDR2 is YFSETQ. The chain's CDR3 is CASSPDRSSYEQYF. DNA for the CDR3: TGCGCCAGCAGCCCCGACAGGAGCTCCTACGAGCAGTACTTC.

The chain links TRBV7-6 to TRBJ2-2, with no clear D. Germline lookup yields CDR1 SGHVS and CDR2 FNYEAQ. Trimming cost V 5 bases and J 4 bases, with 14 bases left between them. This CDR3 is 15 amino acids long. This CDR3 is CASSRDILFTGELFF. In nucleotides, the CDR3 is TGTGCCAGCAGCCGAGACATTCTTTTCACCGGGGAGCTGTTTTTT.

The V and J genes are TRBV5-1 and TRBJ2-2, with 7 bases fitting TRBD2. V shed 1 base, J shed 4 bases, and the junction held 4 bases outside the gene matches. CDR1 is SGHRS, CDR2 YFSETQ, per germline. The CDR3 loop spans 15 amino acids. The CDR3 protein is CASSLWEGSTGELFF. The CDR3 nucleotides read TGCGCCAGCAGCTTGTGGGAGGGGTCCACCGGGGAGCTGTTTTTT.

CDR3 residues: CASSPGGQGGNTEAFF. The DNA for the CDR3 is TGTGCCAGCAGCCCGGGGGGACAGGGGGGGAACACTGAAGCTTTCTTT. V is TRBV21-1 and J is TRBJ1-1; the table's D gene call, TRBD1, was not cross checked with the DNA. TRBV21-1 is termed a pseudogene. The CDR3 sequence is 16 residues long.

The chain employs TRBV30 and TRBJ1-6; D possibly corresponds to TRBD1 (6 bases). This CDR3 has 15 residues. Germline V lookup: CDR1 GTSNPN, CDR2 SVGIG (reference sequence). The germline V and J ends were trimmed by 5 bases and 7 bases, with 18 bases remaining between them. In DNA form, the CDR3 reads TGTGCCTGGTCTCCCCTACAGGGAGTCAATTCACCCCTCCACTTT. It encodes CAWSPLQGVNSPLHF.

The V and J genes are TRBV18 and TRBJ1-1, with D possibly TRBD1 on 5 matching bases. CDR1 KGHSH and CDR2 LQKENI come from the germline V gene. V lost 0 bases, J lost 3 bases, and 8 bases lay in between. The CDR3 loop spans 14 amino acids. The CDR3 spells CASSPPWGDTEAFF. The CDR3, as DNA: TGTGCCAGCTCACCACCGTGGGGGGACACTGAAGCTTTCTTT.

The chain employs TRBV19 and TRBJ2-3; 9 nucleotides match TRBD1. The CDR3 covers 17 residues. Germline assignment: CDR1 LNHDA and CDR2 SQIVND (reference sequence). V shed 4 bases and J 0 bases; nucleotides not matched to a gene: 8. The CDR3 sequence is CASSSTTGTGSTDTQYF. CDR3 in DNA: TGTGCCAGTAGTAGTACAACCGGGACAGGGAGCACAGATACGCAGTATTTT.

The rearrangement links TRBV14 to TRBJ2-3; unclear D gene. V was pared by 1 base and J by 1 base, with 6 bases between. There are 14 residues in the CDR3. Germline loops: CDR1 SGHDN, CDR2 FVKESK. CDR3 residues: CASSQVQGTDTQYF. CDR3 sequence (DNA): TGTGCCAGCAGCCAAGTCCAGGGCACAGATACGCAGTATTTT. Full variable domain (rest looked up from reference TRBV14 and TRBJ2-3): EAGVTQFPSHSVIEKGQTVTLRCDPISGHDNLYWYRRVMGKEIKFLLHFVKESKQDESGMPNNRFLAERTGGTYSTLKVQPAELEDSGVYFCASSQVQGTDTQYFGPGTRLTVL.

This clone is deemed hyperexpanded. This rearrangement joins TRBV7-6 to TRBJ2-3, with D maybe TRBD1 (6 bases). The CDR3 extends over 16 amino acids. V was clipped by 4 bases and J by 0 bases, with 14 bases between them. Germline V lookup: CDR1 SGHVS, CDR2 FNYEAQ. In DNA form, the CDR3 reads TGTGCCAGCAGCTCGGGACACCATACTAGCACAGATACGCAGTATTTT. It is translated as CASSSGHHTSTDTQYF.

This chain links TRBV4-3 with TRBJ1-6; 9 bases map to TRBD1. Germline V gene lookup returns CDR1 LGHNA and CDR2 YSLEER. V was clipped by 0 bases and J by 9 bases; unmatched bases: 6. There are 16 residues in the CDR3. Here the CDR3 reads CASSQDQGTGSSPLHF. The CDR3 nucleotides read TGCGCCAGCAGCCAAGATCAGGGGACAGGGTCTTCACCCCTCCACTTT.